This passage covers 21 T cell receptor beta chains from one sample sequenced in a study of CD8 T cells in Susac syndrome. With random hexamers, reverse transcription was performed on roughly 0.5 to 1 ug of RNA. TCRdb redid the calling of the immunoSEQ multiplex PCR reads with MiXCR, one entry per CDR3 protein. The data contain tens of thousands of distinct CDR3 sequences, 90% to 95% of them singletons. The sequenced sample consisted of CD4+ T cells from PBMCs. Every receptor here comes from a human donor with Susac syndrome.

This chain uses TRBV12-3 or TRBV12-4 with TRBJ2-5; 7 bases fit TRBD1. The CDR3 spans 16 residues. J lost 3 bases, V lost 1 base, and 8 bases had no gene match. The CDR3: CASSLGVVGTEETQYF. CDR3 DNA sequence: TGTGCCAGCAGTTTAGGCGTTGTGGGGACAGAAGAGACCCAGTACTTC.

The V gene is TRBV9, the J gene TRBJ2-1; 10 nucleotides agree with TRBD2. Germline values: CDR1 SGDLS, CDR2 YYNGEE. The CDR3 totals 16 residues. V trimming: 4 bases; J trimming: 3 bases; junction bases outside the gene matches: 7. As DNA, the CDR3 is TGTGCCAGCAGCCCTTCTATAGCGGGGGGCTACAATGAGCAGTTCTTC. Translated, it gives CASSPSIAGGYNEQFF.

This chain connects TRBV7-9 to TRBJ2-5; TRBD2 agrees at 11 bases. V lost 3 bases to trimming and J lost 4 bases; unmatched junction nucleotides: 4. Per germline, CDR1 SEHNR and CDR2 FQNEAQ (reference sequence). The CDR3 is 15 amino acids. The CDR3 loop is CASSFLAGGGETQYF. In nucleotides, the CDR3 is TGTGCCAGCAGCTTTCTAGCGGGGGGCGGAGAGACCCAGTACTTC.

The V call is TRBV20-1, the J call TRBJ2-7; 10 bases are shared with TRBD2. With V trimmed by 5 bases and J by 3 bases, 10 bases remained unmatched. The CDR3 is made up of 15 amino acids. Per germline, CDR1 DFQATT and CDR2 SNEGSKA (reference sequence). CDR3 coding DNA: TGCAGTGCTGGCGTTCCCGGGACTAGCGACTACGAGCAGTACTTC. Protein: CSAGVPGTSDYEQYF.

The chain couples TRBV12-3 or TRBV12-4 to TRBJ2-4, with a possible D match to TRBD2 (6 bases). V lost 5 bases and J 12 bases, leaving 14 bases between the germline ends. This CDR3 is built from 12 residues. CDR3 nucleotides: TGTGCCAGCAGTCTCCTCGGGGGATCTCAGTACTTC. This sequence encodes CASSLLGGSQYF.

The chain couples TRBV12-3 or TRBV12-4 to TRBJ2-7, with D possibly TRBD1 on 6 matching bases. This CDR3 is 13 amino acids long. The V end was cut by 7 bases, the J end by 3 bases, with 13 bases between. CDR3 residues: CASTNRRGYEQYF. The CDR3 coding sequence is TGTGCCAGCACCAACCGCAGGGGCTACGAGCAGTACTTC.

This clonotype has just one count. J is TRBJ1-5 and V is TRBV20-1; 9 positions match TRBD1. CDR3 length: 17 residues. Germline V gene data show CDR1 as DFQATT and CDR2 as SNEGSKA (reference sequence). V shed 0 bases, J shed 0 bases, and the junction held 6 bases outside the gene matches. The CDR3 bases are TGCAGTGCTAGAGATACAGGGGGCAACTATAGCAATCAGCCCCAGCATTTT. Translated, it gives CSARDTGGNYSNQPQHF.

CDR3 residues: CASSYGLAGVYNEQFF. CDR3 nucleotides: TGTGCCAGCAGTTACGGACTAGCGGGGGTCTACAATGAGCAGTTCTTC. This sequence joins TRBV12-3 or TRBV12-4 and TRBJ2-1; 13 bases line up with TRBD2. V lost 4 bases to trimming and J lost 3 bases; unmatched junction nucleotides: 3. The CDR3 sequence is 16 residues long.

The rearrangement uses TRBV29-1 and TRBJ2-3; 7 positions match TRBD2. Trimming cost V 4 bases and J 3 bases; bases outside gene matches: 7. The CDR3 runs 14 residues. From germline, CDR1 is SQVTM and CDR2 ANQGSEA. The DNA of the CDR3 is TGCAGCGTTGGGACTAGGGCTAAAACAGATACGCAGTATTTT. This gives the protein CSVGTRAKTDTQYF.

V and J are TRBV4-1 and TRBJ2-7; D gene unclear. V lost 6 bases and J lost 0, with 3 bases in between. The CDR3 consists of 11 residues. CDR1 is MGHRA and CDR2 is YSYEKL in the germline V gene. DNA for the CDR3: TGCGCCAGCAGGAACTCCTACGAGCAGTACTTC. Protein: CASRNSYEQYF.

V and J are TRBV4-1 and TRBJ1-1, with D hard to call. There are 15 residues in the CDR3. The V end was cut by 0 bases, the J end by 0 bases, with 8 bases between. CDR1 and CDR2 from the germline V gene are MGHRA and YSYEKL. DNA of the CDR3: TGCGCCAGCAGCCAAGAGGCGGGTATGAACACTGAAGCTTTCTTT. Translated: CASSQEAGMNTEAFF.

The chain combines TRBV3-1 with TRBJ2-1; 12 bases line up with TRBD2. The ends lost 4 bases at V and 10 bases at J; junction bases unmatched: 5. Germline lookup yields CDR1 LGHDT and CDR2 YNNKEL (reference sequence). This CDR3 spans 14 amino acids. CDR3 DNA: TGTGCCAGCAGCCCCCGGCTAGCGGGGGGGGAGCAGTTCTTC. This gives the protein CASSPRLAGGEQFF.

The chain joins TRBV2 to TRBJ2-1, with 7 bases identical to TRBD2. CDR3 length: 16 amino acids. Unmatched junction bases numbered 14, after V lost 6 bases and J lost 6 bases. Per the germline V gene, CDR1 is SNHLY and CDR2 is FYNNEI. The DNA of the CDR3 is TGTGCCAGCAGCTTAAGCCGGCTAGCGGCGGGCAATGAGCAGTTCTTC. Its translation: CASSLSRLAAGNEQFF.

The genes are TRBV6-5 and TRBJ1-1; D gene unclear. The germline V gene encodes CDR1 MNHEY and CDR2 SVGAGI. The ends were cut back, 0 bases at V and 0 bases at J, with 2 bases in the middle. This CDR3 has 13 amino acids. In DNA, the CDR3 is TGTGCCAGCAGTTACTCTTTGAACACTGAAGCTTTCTTT. The encoded protein is CASSYSLNTEAFF.

The chain couples TRBV20-1 to TRBJ1-2; a weak D match, TRBD1 (6 bases). V gave up 5 bases and J gave up 5 bases, with 15 bases separating them. The CDR3 consists of 13 residues. Germline loops: CDR1 DFQATT, CDR2 SNEGSKA (reference sequence). Here the CDR3 DNA reads TGCAGTGCTCCCCCTGGGGGCAGGTATGGCTACACCTTC. Protein: CSAPPGGRYGYTF.

V usage is TRBV5-1 and J usage is TRBJ1-4, with D possibly matching TRBD1 (5 bases). Germline values: CDR1 SGHRS, CDR2 YFSETQ. Trimming took off 4 bases at V and 2 bases at J, with 9 bases between the two ends. The CDR3 is 14 residues long. The DNA of the CDR3 is TGCGCCAGCAGCCGGGACGTCACTAATGAAAAACTGTTTTTT. This encodes CASSRDVTNEKLFF.

The rearrangement links TRBV20-1 to TRBJ2-5, with TRBD1 matching over 8 bases. Trimming cost V 5 bases and J 4 bases; bases outside gene matches: 9. This CDR3 is built from 14 residues. CDR1 and CDR2 from the germline V gene are DFQATT and SNEGSKA (reference sequence). The CDR3 DNA sequence: TGCAGTGCTTATACTGGACAGGGCGCAGAGACCCAGTACTTC. Protein sequence: CSAYTGQGAETQYF.

The chain carries TRBV5-1 and TRBJ2-3; D unresolved. Trimming removed 4 bases from V and 5 bases from J, with 17 bases in between. This CDR3 contains 15 residues. The germline gives CDR1 SGHRS, CDR2 YFSETQ. The DNA for the CDR3 is TGCGCCAGCAGCGGGCTCGGCGGCCCGGTAGATACGCAGTATTTT. Translating it yields CASSGLGGPVDTQYF.

The chain recombines TRBV5-6 with TRBJ2-3, with D possibly being TRBD2 (6 bases). The germline gives CDR1 SGHDT, CDR2 YYEEEE. The CDR3 length is 15 residues. Trimming stripped 4 bases from V and 2 bases from J, with 14 bases between. CDR3 residues: CASSHAGRVTDTQYF. The DNA of the CDR3 is TGTGCCAGCAGCCATGCGGGACGGGTCACAGATACGCAGTATTTT.

This chain uses TRBV6-5 with TRBJ1-1; D uncertain. The V end was cut by 4 bases, the J end by 0 bases, with 9 bases between. Germline V gene sequence: CDR1 MNHEY, CDR2 SVGAGI. This CDR3 contains 14 residues. The chain's CDR3 is CASSSEAMNTEAFF. In DNA, the CDR3 is TGTGCCAGCAGTTCCGAGGCTATGAACACTGAAGCTTTCTTT.

V and J are TRBV6-6 and TRBJ1-6; D unclear. The germline CDR1 and CDR2 sequences are MNHNY and SVGAGI (reference sequence). CDR3 length: 15 residues. V lost 5 bases and J lost 5, with 13 bases in between. The CDR3 bases are TGTGCCAGCAGTCCCCGGCCAGAGCATAATTCACCCCTCCACTTT. Translating gives CASSPRPEHNSPLHF.